Listed here are 5 T cell receptor beta chains from one sample, sequenced in a study of blood T cell repertoires in COVID-19. Repertoires were generated with immunoSEQ multiplex PCR, while TCRdb's copy carries only in-frame clones and drops some. The sample has about 310,000 clones, roughly 90% seen once. Sequencing input: peripheral blood. The receptors come from a woman aged 25 to 39 with COVID-19, enrolled during active disease.

The chain carries TRBV11-2 and TRBJ2-5; TRBD2 might be the D (5 bases). Per germline, CDR1 SGHAT and CDR2 FQNNGV. Trimming took off 5 bases at V and 5 bases at J, with 18 bases between the two ends. This CDR3 comprises 15 residues. The CDR3 DNA sequence: TGTGCCAGCAGCGCCCACGCGGGCCCTGGGGAGACCCAGTACTTC. Its protein is CASSAHAGPGETQYF.

The V call is TRBV4-1, the J call TRBJ2-3; TRBD2 agrees at 13 bases. Germline V CDR1 and CDR2: MGHRA, YSYEKL. The V segment lost 4 bases and the J segment 4 bases; nucleotides outside the gene matches: 8. The CDR3 runs to 17 residues. The CDR3 region has the DNA TGCGCCAGCAGCCTAAGACTAGCGGGAGGCTCCTCAGATACGCAGTATTTT. It encodes CASSLRLAGGSSDTQYF.

This chain joins TRBV20-1 and TRBJ1-5; 7 bases map to TRBD1. CDR3 length: 14 amino acids. The junction had 7 bases not matched to a gene; V was cut back by 3 bases and J by 5 bases. Germline V lookup: CDR1 DFQATT, CDR2 SNEGSKA (reference sequence). Written as DNA, the CDR3 is TGCAGTGCTAGTTTTGGGACAGAGGATCAGCCCCAGCATTTT. The encoded protein is CSASFGTEDQPQHF.

In its sample, this clone was seen a few times. The rearrangement links TRBV29-1 to TRBJ1-3; a weak D match, TRBD1 (6 bases). CDR3 length: 12 amino acids. The germline CDR1 and CDR2 sequences are SQVTM and ANQGSEA. The V gene lost 4 bases and the J gene lost 8 bases, with 12 bases spanning the gap. The CDR3 sequence is CSVGGPWDTIYF. The CDR3, as DNA: TGCAGCGTTGGGGGGCCATGGGACACCATATATTTT.

The J gene is TRBJ2-1, the V gene TRBV2, with 7 bases aligning to TRBD1. Germline V gene sequence: CDR1 SNHLY, CDR2 FYNNEI. The J segment lost 5 bases and the V segment lost 6 bases, leaving 10 bases of the junction unmatched. CDR3 length: 15 amino acids. DNA of the CDR3: TGTGCCAGCAGGCCCGGGACAGCCTTTCACAATGAGCAGTTCTTC. It yields the protein CASRPGTAFHNEQFF.